This TCR beta chain comes out of a study of beta chain features in type 1 diabetes. Study-wide results and caveats: In every one of the four CD4+ subsets, TCRB CDR3s were moderately but significantly shorter in Type 1 diabetes patients.

This clone has more than one count but fewer than ten. Its antigen is unknown. The sequenced template was cDNA made from the entire isolated RNA. Assay used: immunoSEQ multiplex PCR; TCRdb lists only in-frame clones, some missing. The profile shows about 180,000 clones, almost 8% of them singletons. Germline lookup yields CDR1 MNHNS and CDR2 SASEGT. CDR3 length: 13 amino acids. Trimming removed 3 bases from V and 8 bases from J, with 13 bases in between. The rearrangement links TRBV6-1 to TRBJ1-2; D is unresolved. The sample taken for sequencing was central memory CD4+ T cells from blood. This receptor was obtained from a man aged 18-30 years with type 1 diabetes. The CDR3 bases are TGTGCCAGCAGTGACTACCGGACTATGGGCTACACCTTC. It translates to CASSDYRTMGYTF.